A single sample is the source of the 21 T cell receptor beta chains below, sequenced in a study of shared clonotypes between healthy human individuals. Some clones are missing from TCRdb's copy, which holds only in-frame ones; the method was immunoSEQ multiplex PCR. Of about 990,000 clones in the sample, 75% to 80% were seen once. Sequenced sample: memory CD4+ T cells from PBMCs. The subset here: CD45RA-negative fraction. These receptors all stem from a man younger than 35 in good health. Some clones in this sample may be carry-over from other donors' samples.

The rearrangement links TRBV29-1 to TRBJ2-5, with 10 bases lining up with TRBD1. The length of the CDR3 is 13 residues. Looked up from germline, CDR1 is SQVTM and CDR2 is ANQGSEA. The V gene end was trimmed by 8 bases and the J gene end by 5 bases; junction bases not matched to a gene: 8. CDR3 in DNA: TGCAGCCCTGGGGACAGGGGCCAGGAGACCCAGTACTTC. Translation: CSPGDRGQETQYF.

The chain is built from TRBV28 and TRBJ1-2, with 7 bases aligning to TRBD1. The J segment lost 0 bases and the V segment lost 5 bases, leaving 3 bases of the junction unmatched. The CDR3 is 14 amino acids. Germline-derived CDR1 and CDR2 are MDHEN and SYDVKM. The CDR3 sequence: CASSPDRPNYGYTF. In DNA form, the CDR3 reads TGTGCCAGCAGTCCGGACAGGCCTAACTATGGCTACACCTTC.

CDR3 coding DNA: TGCAGCGTTCTACAATTTTGGGACAACCAGGGGGAGCAGTACTTC. Residues: CSVLQFWDNQGEQYF. The genes are TRBV29-1 and TRBJ2-7, with a tentative D call TRBD1 (6 bases). The V gene's germline CDR1 is SQVTM and CDR2 ANQGSEA. The CDR3 length is 15 residues. Trimming took 5 bases from V and 7 from J, leaving 24 bases between them.

This chain joins TRBV6-5 and TRBJ2-7, with 7 bases aligning to TRBD1. Germline V gene sequence: CDR1 MNHEY, CDR2 SVGAGI. CDR3 length: 14 residues. V lost 7 bases, J lost 2 bases, and 8 bases stayed unmatched. CDR3 in DNA: TGTGCCAGCATTAAGGGACAGCCGCCCTACGAGCAGTACTTC. Translated: CASIKGQPPYEQYF.

V is TRBV7-2 and J is TRBJ2-5; 9 nucleotides line up with TRBD2. Germline CDR1 reads SGHTA; CDR2 reads FQGNSA. The CDR3 is 17 residues long. The ends lost 4 bases at V and 4 bases at J; junction bases unmatched: 13. CDR3 loop: CASSSRGAVAGVETQYF. CDR3 DNA: TGTGCCAGCAGCTCCAGAGGTGCGGTAGCGGGAGTAGAGACCCAGTACTTC.

The count of this clone is one. V gene TRBV20-1 combines with J gene TRBJ2-7; the D is unclear. Germline lookup yields CDR1 DFQATT and CDR2 SNEGSKA (reference sequence). V lost 3 bases and J 6 bases, leaving 9 bases between the germline ends. The CDR3 extends over 11 amino acids. The CDR3 region is CSASVLGEQYF. For the CDR3, the DNA is TGCAGTGCTAGTGTCCTCGGCGAGCAGTACTTC.

The chain links TRBV27 to TRBJ2-7; 11 bases agree with TRBD2. The junction had 4 bases not matched to a gene; V was cut back by 3 bases and J by 6 bases. CDR1 and CDR2 from the germline V gene are MNHEY and SMNVEV (reference sequence). The CDR3 is 14 residues long. CDR3 sequence (DNA): TGTGCCAGCAGTTTTTTCCTAGCGGGAGGCGAGCAGTACTTC. Translated, it gives CASSFFLAGGEQYF.

The rearrangement joins TRBV28 to TRBJ2-4; D possibly corresponds to TRBD1 (6 bases). This CDR3 has 16 residues. V was clipped by 6 bases and J by 0 bases, with 15 bases between them. The germline V gene has CDR1 MDHEN and CDR2 SYDVKM. The CDR3 protein is CASSYGQTIAKNIQYF. CDR3 coding DNA: TGTGCCAGCAGCTACGGACAGACGATAGCCAAAAACATTCAGTACTTC. The full variable domain, rest sourced from reference TRBV28 and TRBJ2-4, is DVKVTQSSRYLVKRTGEKVFLECVQDMDHENMFWYRQDPGLGLRLIYFSYDVKMKEKGDIPEGYSVSREKKERFSLILESASTNQTSMYLCASSYGQTIAKNIQYFGAGTRLSVL.

A word on this clone: This specimen includes other DNA sequences encoding the same CDR3. The gene calls are TRBV5-1 and TRBJ1-2; 9 bases map to TRBD1. The V gene end was trimmed by 0 bases and the J gene end by 2 bases; junction bases not matched to a gene: 2. Germline lookup yields CDR1 SGHRS and CDR2 YFSETQ. The CDR3 contains 15 residues. This CDR3 is CASSLDGQGNYGYTF. In DNA form, the CDR3 reads TGCGCCAGCAGCTTGGATGGACAGGGGAACTATGGCTACACCTTC.

This clone was recorded only once. The chain recombines TRBV6-6 with TRBJ2-7; D unclear. CDR1 and CDR2 from the germline V gene are MNHNY and SVGAGI (reference sequence). The germline V and J ends were trimmed by 0 bases and 5 bases, with 11 bases remaining between them. The CDR3 sequence is 14 residues long. The CDR3 reads CASSYSGLRDEQYF. CDR3 sequence (DNA): TGTGCCAGCAGTTACTCGGGCTTACGGGACGAGCAGTACTTC.

The DNA for the CDR3 is TGTGCCACCAGCAGGGGGGTAAGGGGAAGGGGTGAAGCTTTCTTT. It codes for CATSRGVRGRGEAFF. This chain joins TRBV15 and TRBJ1-1; D is perhaps TRBD1 (5 bases). The CDR3 covers 15 residues. CDR1 and CDR2 from the germline V gene are LNHNV and YYDKDF (reference sequence). The ends were cut back, 3 bases at V and 7 bases at J, with 18 bases in the middle.

V and J are TRBV19 and TRBJ1-2, with TRBD1 matching over 8 bases. With V trimmed by 2 bases and J by 8 bases, 10 bases remained unmatched. This CDR3 is built from 15 residues. The V gene's germline CDR1 is LNHDA and CDR2 SQIVND (reference sequence). CDR3 DNA sequence: TGTGCCAGTAGTATATCCGGACAGGGAAGAGGCGGCTACACCTTC. This encodes CASSISGQGRGGYTF.

A note on this clone: In the same sample, other DNA sequences code for this CDR3. V usage is TRBV5-1 and J usage is TRBJ1-2; D may be TRBD1 (6 bases). Germline V gene data show CDR1 as SGHRS and CDR2 as YFSETQ. Trimming cost V 0 bases and J 0 bases, with 9 bases left between them. This CDR3 has 15 residues. The CDR3 region is CASSLEAGANYGYTF. The DNA for the CDR3 is TGCGCCAGCAGCTTGGAGGCAGGGGCTAACTATGGCTACACCTTC.

This clone has just one count. This chain joins TRBV30 and TRBJ2-6; D not resolved. CDR3 length: 15 residues. In germline, CDR1 is GTSNPN, CDR2 SVGIG (reference sequence). V lost 2 bases and J lost 0, with 8 bases in between. The CDR3 DNA is TGTGCCTGGAGTACCGACTCCTCTGGGGCCAACGTCCTGACTTTC. It encodes CAWSTDSSGANVLTF.

This clone was seen a few times. J is TRBJ2-2 and V is TRBV28; D unresolved. This CDR3 spans 10 amino acids. Germline V gene data show CDR1 as MDHEN and CDR2 as SYDVKM. V gave up 11 bases and J gave up 5 bases, with 6 bases separating them. CDR3 nucleotides: TGTGCCGTTATAACCGGGGAGCTGTTTTTT. This codes for CAVITGELFF.

This clone showed up just a few times. The chain is built from TRBV28 and TRBJ2-7; no definite D call. V lost 10 bases to trimming and J lost 1 base, with 11 bases between them. Germline CDR1 reads MDHEN; CDR2 reads SYDVKM. This CDR3 spans 12 amino acids. The CDR3 loop reads CATKKDSYEQYF. CDR3 in DNA: TGTGCCACCAAGAAGGATTCCTACGAGCAGTACTTC.

The genes are TRBV7-2 and TRBJ1-5, with 7 bases aligning to TRBD1. Trimming at V came to 5 bases and at J to 3 bases, leaving 4 bases not matched to a gene. The CDR3 spans 14 residues. The germline CDR1 and CDR2 sequences are SGHTA and FQGNSA. The CDR3 reads CASSPTGFNQPQHF. The CDR3 region has the DNA TGTGCCAGCAGCCCGACAGGGTTCAATCAGCCCCAGCATTTT.

DNA for the CDR3: TGTGCCAGCAGCTTAGTCGCTAGCAATCAGCCCCAGCATTTT. Translating gives CASSLVASNQPQHF. The chain combines TRBV7-2 with TRBJ1-5; D gene unclear. The CDR3 consists of 14 residues. Trimming pared 1 base from V and 0 bases from J, leaving 4 bases between. Germline V gene sequence: CDR1 SGHTA, CDR2 FQGNSA.

The CDR3 here is CASSPLGRNTEAFF. CDR3 in DNA: TGTGCCAGCAGCCCTCTAGGCAGGAACACTGAAGCTTTCTTT. The gene calls are TRBV14 and TRBJ1-1; D gene ambiguous. V gave up 4 bases and J gave up 1 base, with 10 bases separating them. The CDR3 sequence is 14 residues long. Germline values: CDR1 SGHDN, CDR2 FVKESK.

This clone showed up just a few times. The chain carries TRBV6-5 and TRBJ2-1; 10 bases are a match to TRBD2. With V trimmed by 6 bases and J by 7 bases, 9 bases remained unmatched. Germline loops: CDR1 MNHEY, CDR2 SVGAGI. The CDR3 consists of 15 residues. This CDR3 is CASSAGLAEYNEQFF. CDR3 nucleotide sequence: TGTGCCAGCAGCGCTGGACTAGCGGAGTATAATGAGCAGTTCTTC.

The V call is TRBV6-4, the J call TRBJ2-1; 8 nucleotides line up with TRBD2. CDR1 and CDR2 (germline): MRHNA, SNTAGT. The V gene end was trimmed by 2 bases and the J gene end by 7 bases; junction bases not matched to a gene: 7. The CDR3 consists of 15 residues. CDR3: CASSDGSGSSNEQFF. The DNA of the CDR3 is TGTGCCAGCAGTGACGGAAGCGGGAGTAGTAATGAGCAGTTCTTC.